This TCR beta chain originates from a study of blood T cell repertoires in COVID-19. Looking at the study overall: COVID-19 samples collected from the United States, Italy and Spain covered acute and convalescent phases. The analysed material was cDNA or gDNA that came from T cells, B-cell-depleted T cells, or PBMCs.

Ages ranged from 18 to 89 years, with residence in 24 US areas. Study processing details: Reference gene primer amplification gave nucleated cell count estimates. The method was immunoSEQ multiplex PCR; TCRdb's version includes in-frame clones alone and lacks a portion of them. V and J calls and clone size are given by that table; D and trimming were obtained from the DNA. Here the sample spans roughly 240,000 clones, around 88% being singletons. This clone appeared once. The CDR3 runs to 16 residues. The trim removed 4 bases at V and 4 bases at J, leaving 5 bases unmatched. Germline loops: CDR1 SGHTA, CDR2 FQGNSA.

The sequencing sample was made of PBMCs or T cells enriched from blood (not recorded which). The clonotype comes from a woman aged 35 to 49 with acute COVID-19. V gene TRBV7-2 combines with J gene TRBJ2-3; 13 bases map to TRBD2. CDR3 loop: CASSSGLAGVSDTQYF. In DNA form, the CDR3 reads TGTGCCAGCAGCTCCGGACTAGCGGGAGTATCAGATACGCAGTATTTT.